These 14 T cell receptor beta chains share one sample of origin, sequenced in a study of regulatory T cells in long-lasting Graves disease. Described time point: newly diagnosed GD, antithyroid drugs for less than 3 months. Scientists built the TCR library using RNA that was extracted from PBMCs. Both iRepertoire HTBI primers and Arm-PCR of CDR3 regions were used to build the TCR beta libraries. One entry per CDR3 protein results from TCRdb running MiXCR on the multiplex PCR reads. The sample has around 250,000 distinct CDR3 sequences, 18% seen once. These data also featured in a second study, about T cells in Graves' hyperthyroidism and ophthalmopathy.

This sample comprised peripheral blood mononuclear cells (PBMCs), obtained at new diagnosis, from a patient treated with antithyroid drugs. The receptors originated from a woman aged 30 to 39 with Graves disease.

The sample holds many counts of this clonotype. The rearrangement links TRBV6-2 or TRBV6-3 to TRBJ1-3; no clear D gene. Germline values: CDR1 MNHEY, CDR2 SVGEGT. The V and J ends lost 6 bases and 0 bases respectively, with 12 bases between them. CDR3 length equals 15 residues. As DNA, the CDR3 is TGTGCCAGCAGCCCCTTGAGGAGCTCTGGAAACACCATATATTTT. Its protein is CASSPLRSSGNTIYF.

This clonotype was seen a handful of times. This rearrangement joins TRBV12-3 or TRBV12-4 to TRBJ2-7; D is perhaps TRBD1 or TRBD2 (5 bases each). Trimming shortened V by 8 bases and J by 5 bases, and 19 bases separated the two germline ends. The CDR3 runs 14 residues. The CDR3 DNA is TGTGCCAGCGGGGGTGGAGAATGGGGTCACGAGCAGTACTTC. As protein: CASGGGEWGHEQYF.

This clonotype has at least ten counts. The rearrangement uses TRBV9 and TRBJ2-5, with 7 bases lining up with TRBD2. The CDR3 covers 15 residues. V trimming: 4 bases; J trimming: 4 bases; junction bases outside the gene matches: 10. Germline assignment: CDR1 SGDLS and CDR2 YYNGEE. CDR3 protein: CASSPHGRAGETQYF. CDR3 bases: TGTGCCAGCAGCCCCCATGGGAGGGCGGGAGAGACCCAGTACTTC.

In its sample, this clonotype was seen many times. The chain is built from TRBV7-2 and TRBJ1-3; possibly TRBD1 for D (5 bases). Germline V lookup: CDR1 SGHTA, CDR2 FQGNSA. CDR3 length: 15 residues. The ends were cut back, 0 bases at V and 3 bases at J, with 9 bases in the middle. This chain's CDR3 is CASSLAWGGGNTIYF. CDR3 coding DNA: TGTGCCAGCAGCTTAGCATGGGGGGGTGGAAACACCATATATTTT.

This clonotype was counted ten times or more. This chain joins TRBV10-2 and TRBJ1-1; D remains unclear. Trimming took off 3 bases at V and 1 base at J, with 12 bases between the two ends. Germline V gene data show CDR1 as WSHSY and CDR2 as SAAADI. This CDR3 is built from 15 residues. CDR3 sequence: CASSEPLAGNTEAFF. As DNA, the CDR3 is TGCGCCAGCAGTGAACCCTTAGCAGGGAACACTGAAGCTTTCTTT.

There are many counts of this clonotype. V is TRBV6-2 or TRBV6-3 and J is TRBJ2-3, with no clear D. Trimming took off 2 bases at V and 1 base at J, with 7 bases between the two ends. Germline CDR1 reads MNHEY; CDR2 reads SVGEGT. CDR3 length: 14 amino acids. In DNA form, the CDR3 reads TGTGCCAGCAGTTACACGACGGGCACAGATACGCAGTATTTT. Its protein is CASSYTTGTDTQYF.

This clonotype was picked up many times. V is TRBV19 and J is TRBJ1-5, with D possibly matching TRBD1 (5 bases). V was trimmed by 4 bases and J by 2 bases, leaving 6 bases between them. This CDR3 has 13 residues. CDR1 LNHDA and CDR2 SQIVND come from the germline V gene (reference sequence). The CDR3 region is CASSKGGNQPQHF. The CDR3 nucleotides are TGTGCCAGTAGTAAAGGGGGCAATCAGCCCCAGCATTTT.

This clonotype was found many times. The chain employs TRBV2 and TRBJ1-1; D gene ambiguous. Trimming removed 6 bases at V and 3 bases at J, with 8 bases between. Germline CDR1 and CDR2: SNHLY and FYNNEI. There are 12 residues in the CDR3. This chain's CDR3 is CASSSPDTEAFF. The CDR3 bases are TGTGCCAGCAGCAGTCCTGACACTGAAGCTTTCTTT.

This clonotype occurred many times. A read error may account for a junction end that differs from germline. V gene TRBV5-5 combines with J gene TRBJ2-3, with TRBD1 as a possible D gene (6 bases). CDR1 and CDR2 from the germline V gene are SGHKS and YYEKEE (reference sequence). This CDR3 is built from 15 residues. CDR3 residues: CASSALGQPPDTQYF. In DNA, the CDR3 is TGCGCCAGCAGCGCCCTTGGACAGCCTCCAGATACGCAGTATTTT.

This clonotype showed up just once. Germline and junction disagree at one end, which may indicate a read error. This sequence joins TRBV6-1 and TRBJ1-5; TRBD1 agrees at 8 bases. CDR3 length: 15 amino acids. Looked up from germline, CDR1 is MNHNS and CDR2 is SASEGT. Written as DNA, the CDR3 is TGCGCCAGCAGTGTCTGGGACAGGTGCAATCAGTCCCAGCATTTT. Translating it yields CASSVWDRCNQSQHF.

This clonotype was observed many times. The chain employs TRBV20-1 and TRBJ2-3; 13 bases line up with TRBD2. The CDR3 runs 17 residues. Germline-derived CDR1 and CDR2 are DFQATT and SNEGSKA (reference sequence). Trimming cost V 3 bases and J 5 bases; bases outside gene matches: 11. The CDR3, as DNA: TGCAGTGCTAGGTTCCTCCGGACTAGCGGGGGACAAGATACGCAGTATTTT. Its translation is CSARFLRTSGGQDTQYF.

This clonotype was observed many times. V usage is TRBV2 and J usage is TRBJ2-7; D ambiguous. With 2 bases removed from V and 4 bases from J, the gap between germline ends came to 6 bases. The CDR3 sequence is 12 residues long. The germline V gene encodes CDR1 SNHLY and CDR2 FYNNEI. This CDR3 reads CASSETDYEQYF. CDR3 nucleotide sequence: TGTGCCAGCAGTGAAACAGATTACGAGCAGTACTTC.

This clonotype was seen a few times. CDR3 bases: TGTGCCAGCAGTATGAATATCGGCCGTACGGACAGCTACACCTTC. Protein: CASSMNIGRTDSYTF. J is TRBJ1-2 and V is TRBV25-1, with D possibly TRBD1 on 5 matching bases. Germline V gene sequence: CDR1 MGHDK, CDR2 SYGVNS. The CDR3 consists of 15 residues. Trimming took 5 bases from V and 9 from J, leaving 22 bases between them.

This clonotype was counted ten times or more. The genes are TRBV20-1 and TRBJ1-2; D is perhaps TRBD1 (6 bases). Trimming took off 3 bases at V and 0 bases at J, with 14 bases between the two ends. Germline CDR1 DFQATT, CDR2 SNEGSKA (reference sequence). This CDR3 has 15 residues. The DNA for the CDR3 is TGCAGTGCTAGTACAGGGAGGGTACCTAACTATGGCTACACCTTC. Its translation is CSASTGRVPNYGYTF.